The following is a TCR beta chain sequence with its context. The antigen remains unidentified. This entry belongs to a study of beta chain features in type 1 diabetes. Overall study: The examined sorted cells totaled about 110 million across samples.

The isolated RNA, all of it, was reverse transcribed, so expressed TCRB transcripts were what got sequenced. Sequencing used immunoSEQ multiplex PCR; TCRdb keeps in-frame clones, though not all of them. The sample gives more than 250,000 clones, roughly 20% of which show up once; approximately 0.029% is in the top ten. Each donor gave one heparinised blood draw averaging roughly 100 mL. CDR3 length equals 15 residues. Trimming cost V 3 bases and J 9 bases; bases outside gene matches: 6. From germline, CDR1 is SGHRS and CDR2 YFSETQ. General study results and limits: Across all four CD4+ subsets, people with type 1 diabetes showed modestly shorter TCRB CDR3s.

Sequenced input: naive CD4+ T cells from blood. The chain carries TRBV5-1 and TRBJ2-1; 13 bases fit TRBD2. This clonotype was obtained from a woman aged 35 to 49 with type 1 diabetes. The CDR3 sequence is CASSYGTSGALEQFF. The CDR3 coding sequence is TGCGCCAGCAGCTACGGGACTAGCGGGGCCCTTGAGCAGTTCTTC.